Listed here are 15 T cell receptor beta chains from one sample, sequenced in a study of lymphopenia after photon versus proton radiotherapy. TCRdb's table, derived via immunoSEQ multiplex PCR, lists solely in-frame clones and lacks some. The repertoire holds 25,000 to 35,000 clones, about 86% seen once, with 45% to 60% in the top ten. The sample consisted of peripheral blood, taken from a patient treated with proton-based radiotherapy. These TCRs come from a woman between 55 and 75 years old with cholangiocarcinoma. Some clones in this sample may be carry-over from other donors' samples.

This sequence joins TRBV29-1 and TRBJ2-7; possible D gene TRBD2, 5 bases. From germline, CDR1 is SQVTM and CDR2 ANQGSEA. This CDR3 comprises 11 residues. The V end lost 7 bases, the J end lost 0 bases, and 7 bases lay between the germline ends. The CDR3 reads CSGRSSYEQYF. The CDR3 DNA sequence: TGCAGCGGGAGGAGCTCCTACGAGCAGTACTTC.

The chain recombines TRBV5-6 with TRBJ2-7; D may correspond to TRBD1 or TRBD2 (7 bases each). The CDR3 sequence is 15 residues long. The V end was cut by 6 bases, the J end by 2 bases, with 18 bases between. Germline V gene data show CDR1 as SGHDT and CDR2 as YYEEEE. This CDR3 reads CASTKQGRGTYEQYF. The CDR3 bases are TGTGCCAGCACCAAACAGGGGAGGGGAACCTACGAGCAGTACTTC.

This chain uses TRBV18 with TRBJ2-1, with 9 nucleotides matching TRBD2. Germline lookup yields CDR1 KGHSH and CDR2 LQKENI. CDR3 size: 18 residues. V shed 6 bases, J shed 4 bases, and the junction held 16 bases outside the gene matches. The CDR3: CASSRTSVAPLIYNEQFF. CDR3 sequence (DNA): TGTGCCAGCTCGCGGACTAGCGTGGCACCGTTAATTTACAATGAGCAGTTCTTC.

With regard to this clone: In the same sample, other DNA sequences code for this CDR3. V usage is TRBV6-5 and J usage is TRBJ1-2; perhaps TRBD1 as D (6 bases). Trimming removed 2 bases at V and 4 bases at J, with 11 bases between. CDR1 is MNHEY, CDR2 SVGAGI, per germline. The CDR3 runs to 14 residues. The CDR3 DNA reads TGTGCCAGCAGTTACGGAGGACAGCCCTATGGCTACACCTTC. Amino acid sequence: CASSYGGQPYGYTF.

The gene calls are TRBV6-5 and TRBJ1-1, with no clear D. CDR3 size: 14 residues. Per the germline V gene, CDR1 is MNHEY and CDR2 is SVGAGI. V lost 3 bases, J lost 1 base, and 9 bases lay in between. CDR3 sequence reads: CASSYGEGNTEAFF. CDR3 bases: TGTGCCAGCAGTTATGGGGAGGGGAACACTGAAGCTTTCTTT.

The genes are TRBV7-8 and TRBJ1-1; maybe TRBD1 (5 bases). CDR1 SGHVS and CDR2 FQNEAQ come from the germline V gene. This CDR3 spans 15 amino acids. Between the trimmed V and J ends, which lost 1 base and 1 base, there was a span of 10 bases. CDR3 nucleotide sequence: TGTGCCAGCAGCTTAGATGCGGGACGGAACACTGAAGCTTTCTTT. Translated, it gives CASSLDAGRNTEAFF.

The CDR3 protein is CATSREKVAGSSYNEQFF. Here the CDR3 DNA reads TGTGCCACCAGCAGAGAAAAGGTAGCGGGAAGCTCCTACAATGAGCAGTTCTTC. The V and J genes are TRBV15 and TRBJ2-1; 8 bases map to TRBD2. The junction had 7 bases not matched to a gene; V was cut back by 0 bases and J by 0 bases. Per germline, CDR1 LNHNV and CDR2 YYDKDF (reference sequence). CDR3 length: 18 residues. Supplemented by reference TRBV15 and TRBJ2-1, the full variable domain reads DAMVIQNPRYQVTQFGKPVTLSCSQTLNHNVMYWYQQKSSQAPKLLFHYYDKDFNNEADTPDNFQSRRPNTSFCFLDIRSPGLGDTAMYLCATSREKVAGSSYNEQFFGPGTRLTVL.

This rearrangement joins TRBV7-9 to TRBJ1-2; D is uncertain. The CDR3 is 16 residues long. Per germline, CDR1 SEHNR and CDR2 FQNEAQ (reference sequence). The V end lost 4 bases, the J end lost 3 bases, and 18 bases lay between the germline ends. CDR3 in amino acids: CASSSAGKGADYGYTF. The CDR3, as DNA: TGTGCCAGCAGCTCCGCGGGGAAAGGTGCTGACTATGGCTACACCTTC. The full variable domain, its missing parts supplied by reference TRBV7-9 and TRBJ1-2, is DTGVSQNPRHKITKRGQNVTFRCDPISEHNRLYWYRQTLGQGPEFLTYFQNEAQLEKSRLLSDRFSAERPKGSFSTLEIQRTEQGDSAMYLCASSSAGKGADYGYTFGSGTRLTVV.

The V gene is TRBV7-2, the J gene TRBJ1-3, with a possible D match to TRBD1 (5 bases). Per the germline V gene, CDR1 is SGHTA and CDR2 is FQGNSA. V dropped 1 base and J dropped 0 bases, with 10 bases sitting between them. CDR3 length: 16 amino acids. The CDR3 loop is CASSLVGTDSGNTIYF. DNA of the CDR3: TGTGCCAGCAGCTTAGTCGGGACGGACTCTGGAAACACCATATATTTT.

This sequence joins TRBV7-9 and TRBJ1-4; D remains unclear. The CDR3 has 15 residues. V lost 3 bases, J lost 4 bases, and 12 bases lay in between. The germline V gene encodes CDR1 SEHNR and CDR2 FQNEAQ (reference sequence). Here the CDR3 DNA reads TGTGCCAGCAGCTTTATTCCCAACAGTAATGAAAAACTGTTTTTT. Translating gives CASSFIPNSNEKLFF. Full variable domain (remainder filled in from reference TRBV7-9 and TRBJ1-4): DTGVSQNPRHKITKRGQNVTFRCDPISEHNRLYWYRQTLGQGPEFLTYFQNEAQLEKSRLLSDRFSAERPKGSFSTLEIQRTEQGDSAMYLCASSFIPNSNEKLFFGSGTQLSVL.

The genes are TRBV2 and TRBJ2-5; D is unclear. This CDR3 is built from 12 residues. Trimming pared 5 bases from V and 4 bases from J, leaving 8 bases between. Germline V gene data show CDR1 as SNHLY and CDR2 as FYNNEI. DNA for the CDR3: TGTGCCAGCAGTTTTAGCAGAGAGACCCAGTACTTC. Its protein product is CASSFSRETQYF. Based on the CDR3 plus reference TRBV2 and TRBJ2-5, the full variable domain is EPEVTQTPSHQVTQMGQEVILRCVPISNHLYFYWYRQILGQKVEFLVSFYNNEISEKSEIFDDQFSVERPDGSNFTLKIRSTKLEDSAMYFCASSFSRETQYFGPGTRLLVL.

The V and J genes are TRBV19 and TRBJ1-1; D is uncertain. Trimming removed 9 bases from V and 3 bases from J, with 8 bases in between. Looked up from germline, CDR1 is LNHDA and CDR2 is SQIVND (reference sequence). The CDR3 extends over 11 amino acids. CDR3 region: CASGRDTEAFF. CDR3 sequence (DNA): TGTGCCAGCGGTAGGGACACTGAAGCTTTCTTT.

V usage is TRBV5-1 and J usage is TRBJ2-7; D gene uncertain. CDR1 SGHRS and CDR2 YFSETQ come from the germline V gene. The CDR3 extends over 13 amino acids. V lost 3 bases, J lost 2 bases, and 9 bases lay in between. The CDR3 region has the DNA TGCGCCAGCAGCTATGAAACAGCCTACGAGCAGTACTTC. This gives the protein CASSYETAYEQYF.

The chain uses TRBV5-4 and TRBJ2-5; D may correspond to TRBD1 or TRBD2 (5 bases each). Germline V lookup: CDR1 SGHNT, CDR2 YYREEE (reference sequence). There are 14 residues in the CDR3. Trimming cost V 0 bases and J 5 bases, with 11 bases left between them. The CDR3 loop is CASSLVGVSETQYF. The CDR3 region has the DNA TGTGCCAGCAGCTTGGTGGGGGTCTCGGAGACCCAGTACTTC.

In this sample, this clone turned up once. This chain links TRBV23-1 with TRBJ2-3, with D uncertain. TRBV23-1 is an open reading frame whose function is uncertain. The CDR3 is 17 amino acids. V dropped 0 bases and J dropped 0 bases, with 13 bases sitting between them. Here the CDR3 reads CASSQSTENLSTDTQYF. In DNA, the CDR3 is TGCGCCAGCAGTCAATCGACGGAAAACCTTAGCACAGATACGCAGTATTTT.